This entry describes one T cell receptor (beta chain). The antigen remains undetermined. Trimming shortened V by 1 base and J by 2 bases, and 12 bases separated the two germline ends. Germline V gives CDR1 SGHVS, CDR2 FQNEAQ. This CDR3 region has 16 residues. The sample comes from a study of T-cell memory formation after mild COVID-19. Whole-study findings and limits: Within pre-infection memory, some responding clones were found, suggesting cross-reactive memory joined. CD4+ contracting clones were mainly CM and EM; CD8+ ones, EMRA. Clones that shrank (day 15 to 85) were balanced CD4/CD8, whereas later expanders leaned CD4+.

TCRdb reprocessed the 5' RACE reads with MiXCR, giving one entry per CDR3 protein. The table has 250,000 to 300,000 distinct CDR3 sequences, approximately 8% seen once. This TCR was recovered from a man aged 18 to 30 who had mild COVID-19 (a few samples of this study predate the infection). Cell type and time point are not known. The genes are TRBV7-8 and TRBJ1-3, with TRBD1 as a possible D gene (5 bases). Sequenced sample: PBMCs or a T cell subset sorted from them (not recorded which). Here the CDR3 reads CASSLVRPGPGNTIYF. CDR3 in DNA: TGTGCCAGCAGCTTAGTGCGGCCGGGGCCTGGAAACACCATATATTTT. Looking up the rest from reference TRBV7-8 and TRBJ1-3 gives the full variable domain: GAGVSQSPRYKVAKRGQDVALRCDPISGHVSLFWYQQALGQGPEFLTYFQNEAQLDKSGLPSDRFFAERPEGSVSTLKIQRTQQEDSAVYLCASSLVRPGPGNTIYFGEGSWLTVV.